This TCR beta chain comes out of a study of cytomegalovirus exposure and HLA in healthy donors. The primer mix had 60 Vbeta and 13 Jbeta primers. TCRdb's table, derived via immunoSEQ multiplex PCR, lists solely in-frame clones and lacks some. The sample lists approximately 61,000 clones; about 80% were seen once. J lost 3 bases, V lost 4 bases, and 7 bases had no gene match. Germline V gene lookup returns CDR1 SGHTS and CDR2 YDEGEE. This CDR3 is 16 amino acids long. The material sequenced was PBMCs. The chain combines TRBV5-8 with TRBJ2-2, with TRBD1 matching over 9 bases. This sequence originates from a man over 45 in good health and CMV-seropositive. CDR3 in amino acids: CASSTPTGGDTGELFF. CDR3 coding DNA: TGTGCCAGCAGCACTCCGACAGGGGGGGACACCGGGGAGCTGTTTTTT.